The next 18 T cell receptor beta chains were all read from a single sample in a study of blood T cells in healthy people across ages. Primers used in a second PCR of about 7 to 12 cycles were a sample-barcoded 5' primer and a J-beta primer mix. TCRdb re-analysed the 5' RACE reads in MiXCR, keeping a single row per CDR3 protein. The data hold about 680,000 distinct CDR3 sequences, with 49% observed a single time. Sequencing was done on a sample of blood. These receptors were collected from a woman aged 55-75 years in good health.

A single count supports this clonotype. The chain joins TRBV9 to TRBJ2-3; TRBD1 agrees at 10 bases. The CDR3 covers 16 residues. Per germline, CDR1 SGDLS and CDR2 YYNGEE. With V trimmed by 3 bases and J by 1 base, 5 bases remained unmatched. The CDR3, as DNA: TGTGCCAGCAGCGGCACCGGGACAGGGGGCACAGATACGCAGTATTTT. It codes for CASSGTGTGGTDTQYF.

The gene calls are TRBV20-1 and TRBJ2-5, with TRBD2 matching 8 bases. This CDR3 is 13 amino acids long. Germline assignment: CDR1 DFQATT and CDR2 SNEGSKA (reference sequence). V was clipped by 3 bases and J by 5 bases; unmatched bases: 5. CDR3: CSASGRARETQYF. CDR3 bases: TGCAGTGCTAGCGGGAGGGCCAGGGAGACCCAGTACTTC.

Note on this clonotype: At one of its ends the junction is not consistent with the germline gene, which may arise from a read error. The chain joins TRBV28 to TRBJ2-4; 11 bases fit TRBD2. The end of the DNA fits TRBJ2-7 better, so the J call may be wrong. This CDR3 contains 15 residues. In germline, CDR1 is MDHEN, CDR2 SYDVKM. The CDR3 reads CAGSWSTSGRYEQYF. CDR3 DNA: TGTGCCGGCAGTTGGAGTACTAGCGGGAGATACGAGCAGTACTTC.

This clonotype was detected only a few times. The V call is TRBV4-3, the J call TRBJ2-4, with TRBD2 identical over 8 bases. V trimming: 0 bases; J trimming: 5 bases; junction bases outside the gene matches: 9. CDR3 length equals 17 residues. Germline V CDR1 and CDR2: LGHNA, YSLEER. CDR3 residues: CASSQEVLGTRENIQYF. CDR3 coding DNA: TGCGCCAGCAGCCAAGAGGTACTGGGGACTAGGGAAAACATTCAGTACTTC.

This clonotype turned up a few times. In nucleotides, the CDR3 is TGTGCCAGCAGCTTGGAACGGACCACAGATACGCAGTATTTT. It yields the protein CASSLERTTDTQYF. This chain uses TRBV5-6 with TRBJ2-3; D remains ambiguous. This CDR3 has 14 residues. Germline V gene sequence: CDR1 SGHDT, CDR2 YYEEEE. Trimming shortened V by 0 bases and J by 2 bases, and 7 bases separated the two germline ends.

This clonotype was found a few times. In DNA form, the CDR3 reads TGTGCCAGCAGACTCGGGACAGGGAACTATGGCTACACCTTC. It encodes CASRLGTGNYGYTF. The gene calls are TRBV6-5 and TRBJ1-2; TRBD1 matches at 9 bases. The V segment lost 6 bases and the J segment 2 bases; nucleotides outside the gene matches: 4. There are 14 residues in the CDR3. The germline V gene encodes CDR1 MNHEY and CDR2 SVGAGI.

J is TRBJ2-7 and V is TRBV4-2, with D hard to call. The V gene's germline CDR1 is LGHNA and CDR2 YNFKEQ. Trimming stripped 1 base from V and 0 bases from J, with 13 bases between. The CDR3 sequence is 16 residues long. For the CDR3, the DNA is TGTGCCAGCAGCCAAGGGATGAGACTCCGCTCCTACGAGCAGTACTTC. Amino acid sequence: CASSQGMRLRSYEQYF.

This clonotype occurred a few times. The chain links TRBV24-1 to TRBJ2-1, with 7 nucleotides matching TRBD1. CDR1 and CDR2 (germline): KGHDR, SFDVKD. V gave up 1 base and J gave up 4 bases; unmatched junction bases: 6. The CDR3 is 16 residues long. The CDR3 sequence is CATSDFGAGGYNEQFF. CDR3 bases: TGTGCCACCAGTGATTTTGGGGCAGGGGGATACAATGAGCAGTTCTTC.

The chain carries TRBV29-1 and TRBJ1-1; no definite D call. Germline CDR1 and CDR2: SQVTM and ANQGSEA. The CDR3 is made up of 13 amino acids. The V end was cut by 7 bases, the J end by 3 bases, with 15 bases between. For the CDR3, the DNA is TGCAGCGGCCGTACTTTTTGGGACACTGAAGCTTTCTTT. It encodes CSGRTFWDTEAFF.

V is TRBV20-1 and J is TRBJ2-5; possible D gene TRBD2, 6 bases. The CDR3 spans 14 residues. Trimming removed 6 bases from V and 1 base from J, with 15 bases in between. Per the germline V gene, CDR1 is DFQATT and CDR2 is SNEGSKA (reference sequence). CDR3 DNA: TGCAGTGCACAGGAGGGGACCACCCAAGAGACCCAGTACTTC. This sequence encodes CSAQEGTTQETQYF.

The chain employs TRBV27 and TRBJ2-7, with a tentative D call TRBD2 (6 bases). The CDR3 extends over 13 amino acids. CDR1 and CDR2 from the germline V gene are MNHEY and SMNVEV (reference sequence). Trimming stripped 2 bases from V and 7 bases from J, with 12 bases between. CDR3 in amino acids: CASSLGSGREQYF. The CDR3 coding sequence is TGTGCCAGCAGTTTAGGGTCAGGGAGGGAGCAGTACTTC.

The J gene is TRBJ2-1, the V gene TRBV20-1; D tentatively fits TRBD1 or TRBD2 (5 bases each). V lost 3 bases and J lost 6, with 21 bases in between. The germline V gene encodes CDR1 DFQATT and CDR2 SNEGSKA (reference sequence). The CDR3 length is 16 residues. The CDR3 reads CSARSDSLGGGNEQFF. CDR3 nucleotides: TGCAGTGCTAGGTCAGACTCCTTGGGTGGGGGCAATGAGCAGTTCTTC.

The V call is TRBV6-1, the J call TRBJ1-1; D gene unclear. There are 12 residues in the CDR3. Germline V gene lookup returns CDR1 MNHNS and CDR2 SASEGT. With 1 base removed from V and 10 bases from J, the gap between germline ends came to 10 bases. CDR3 protein: CASSEGQVRAFF. For the CDR3, the DNA is TGTGCCAGCAGTGAAGGGCAGGTTAGAGCTTTCTTT.

The V call is TRBV24-1, the J call TRBJ2-7, with D tentatively TRBD2 (5 bases). Germline V lookup: CDR1 KGHDR, CDR2 SFDVKD. This CDR3 comprises 20 residues. V dropped 5 bases and J dropped 7 bases, with 35 bases sitting between them. CDR3: CATSGLTAGSTMSSYNEQYF. The CDR3 DNA follows: TGTGCCACCAGTGGCCTAACGGCGGGTAGCACTATGAGCTCCTACAATGAGCAGTACTTC.

In this sample, this clonotype turned up a few times. The chain employs TRBV27 and TRBJ2-1; 12 bases line up with TRBD2. CDR1 and CDR2 from the germline V gene are MNHEY and SMNVEV (reference sequence). The CDR3 has 16 residues. With 5 bases clipped from V and 8 bases from J, the junction kept 10 bases outside the gene matches. CDR3 protein: CASSPTPSGRGYEQFF. Written as DNA, the CDR3 is TGTGCCAGCAGTCCCACGCCTAGCGGGAGGGGATATGAGCAGTTCTTC.

This clonotype was counted between two and nine times. The chain combines TRBV29-1 with TRBJ1-6, with a tentative D call TRBD1 (6 bases). Germline-derived CDR1 and CDR2 are SQVTM and ANQGSEA. The CDR3 spans 16 residues. V was trimmed by 2 bases and J by 5 bases, leaving 16 bases between them. This CDR3 is CSVEKGAEGDNSPLHF. CDR3 bases: TGCAGCGTTGAAAAGGGAGCGGAGGGGGATAATTCACCCCTCCACTTT.

This chain joins TRBV21-1 and TRBJ2-5; the listed D gene, TRBD2, was not tested against the DNA. TRBV21-1 is tagged as a pseudogene. The CDR3 length is 14 residues. The CDR3 loop is CASSKRAGWETQYF. As DNA, the CDR3 is TGTGCCAGCAGCAAAAGGGCCGGGTGGGAGACCCAGTACTTC.

This chain links TRBV30 with TRBJ1-5; D uncertain. This CDR3 contains 14 residues. The germline gives CDR1 GTSNPN, CDR2 SVGIG (reference sequence). Trimming removed 1 base from V and 7 bases from J, with 14 bases in between. This CDR3 is CAWSGRVPLQPQHF. The CDR3 region has the DNA TGTGCCTGGAGTGGCCGGGTGCCTTTACAGCCCCAGCATTTT. The full variable domain, with the rest looked up from reference TRBV30 and TRBJ1-5, is SQTIHQWPATLVQPVGSPLSLECTVEGTSNPNLYWYRQAAGRGLQLLFYSVGIGQISSEVPQNLSASRPQDRQFILSSKKLLLSDSGFYLCAWSGRVPLQPQHFGDGTRLSIL.